The 26 T cell receptor beta chains presented below share a single source sample, sequenced in a study of lymphopenia after photon versus proton radiotherapy. This table comes from immunoSEQ multiplex PCR, and its TCRdb copy is limited to in-frame clones, with some not included. The profile shows 50,000 to 60,000 clones, roughly 90% of them singletons. This sample comprised peripheral blood, obtained from a patient treated with photon-based radiotherapy. These receptors came from a woman in her 40s with cholangiocarcinoma.

V and J are TRBV21-1 and TRBJ1-1; TRBD1, as called in the table, went unchecked against the DNA. TRBV21-1 is designated a pseudogene. This CDR3 has 14 amino acids. As DNA, the CDR3 is TGTGCCAGCAGCAAAGCGTACCAGATGGGCGAGGCTTTCTTT. It specifies CASSKAYQMGEAFF.

This chain links TRBV9 with TRBJ2-3, with 7 bases fitting TRBD2. The CDR3 has 15 residues. V was pared by 0 bases and J by 5 bases, with 6 bases of the junction left unmatched. CDR1 and CDR2 from the germline V gene are SGDLS and YYNGEE. CDR3 in DNA: TGTGCCAGCAGCGTAGTCTCCGGGGAGGGAGATACGCAGTATTTT. Its protein product is CASSVVSGEGDTQYF.

The rearrangement links TRBV6-1 to TRBJ1-4; 12 bases agree with TRBD1. The V and J ends lost 9 bases and 7 bases, in that order; junction bases with no gene match: 9. CDR3 length: 15 amino acids. Germline V gives CDR1 MNHNS, CDR2 SASEGT. CDR3 sequence: CARGTGGFGSEKLFF. CDR3 DNA: TGTGCCAGGGGGACAGGGGGCTTCGGTAGTGAAAAACTGTTTTTT.

V and J are TRBV28 and TRBJ1-1; 9 bases are a match to TRBD1. This CDR3 is 15 amino acids long. The J segment lost 3 bases and the V segment lost 10 bases, leaving 12 bases of the junction unmatched. Germline V gene lookup returns CDR1 MDHEN and CDR2 SYDVKM. As DNA, the CDR3 is TGTGCCACCATTCGGGTGGACAGGGGATACACTGAAGCTTTCTTT. As protein: CATIRVDRGYTEAFF.

This clone appeared once. The chain joins TRBV5-1 to TRBJ2-7, with D perhaps TRBD2 (6 bases). This CDR3 has 16 amino acids. V lost 0 bases and J lost 6, with 19 bases in between. The germline gives CDR1 SGHRS, CDR2 YFSETQ. CDR3 nucleotide sequence: TGCGCCAGCAGCTTGGTGCCCTCGGGAGAAGGGACCGAGCAGTACTTC. It is translated as CASSLVPSGEGTEQYF.

The chain uses TRBV5-1 and TRBJ2-7; D is ambiguous. V shed 4 bases and J shed 0 bases, with 14 bases lying between them. The CDR3 runs to 15 residues. The V gene's germline CDR1 is SGHRS and CDR2 YFSETQ. The CDR3 nucleotides are TGCGCCAGCAGCGCCAGCCAGCTCCGCTCCTACGAGCAGTACTTC. Protein sequence: CASSASQLRSYEQYF.

V gene TRBV9 combines with J gene TRBJ2-5, with D possibly being TRBD2 (5 bases). CDR3 length: 14 residues. The germline V gene has CDR1 SGDLS and CDR2 YYNGEE. V was cut by 4 bases and J by 2 bases, with 12 bases left in between. Here the CDR3 DNA reads TGTGCCAGCAGCCGAAGCGGTCTACAAGAGACCCAGTACTTC. Translated, it gives CASSRSGLQETQYF.

In DNA form, the CDR3 reads TGCGCCAGCAGCTTTCTAGCGGGAAACTACGAGCAGTACTTC. This translates into CASSFLAGNYEQYF. V is TRBV5-1 and J is TRBJ2-7, with TRBD2 matching 9 bases. This CDR3 contains 14 residues. The ends lost 2 bases at V and 3 bases at J; junction bases unmatched: 3. The V gene's germline CDR1 is SGHRS and CDR2 YFSETQ.

The chain is built from TRBV5-1 and TRBJ2-1; no definite D call. Trimming left V 0 bases short and J 3 bases short, with 7 bases between. Germline CDR1 is SGHRS and CDR2 is YFSETQ. The length of the CDR3 is 14 residues. Here the CDR3 reads CASSLGADYNEQFF. In DNA, the CDR3 is TGCGCCAGCAGCTTGGGAGCCGACTACAATGAGCAGTTCTTC.

This clone was found a few times. The chain carries TRBV7-2 and TRBJ2-1, with 8 bases lining up with TRBD2. The CDR3 has 15 residues. Germline-derived CDR1 and CDR2 are SGHTA and FQGNSA. With V trimmed by 7 bases and J by 9 bases, 14 bases remained unmatched. The CDR3 reads CASTLGPGGDGEQFF. Here the CDR3 DNA reads TGTGCCAGCACTCTAGGGCCGGGAGGGGACGGTGAGCAGTTCTTC.

V and J are TRBV4-2 and TRBJ1-2; D is perhaps TRBD1 (5 bases). Germline CDR1 reads LGHNA; CDR2 reads YNFKEQ. Trimming pared 5 bases from V and 6 bases from J, leaving 16 bases between. The CDR3 has 14 amino acids. The chain's CDR3 is CASSARSGTDGYTF. For the CDR3, the DNA is TGTGCCAGCAGCGCCCGATCAGGGACGGATGGCTACACCTTC.

As concerns this clone: An end of the junction differs from the germline gene, which may be a read error. The CDR3 nucleotides read TGTGCCAGCAGCGAAGAAAGGGTCTACGAGCAGTACTTC. This gives the protein CASSEERVYEQYF. The rearrangement uses TRBV14 and TRBJ2-7; D gene ambiguous. The CDR3 has 13 residues. Germline V gene data show CDR1 as SGHDN and CDR2 as FVKESK. Looking up the rest from reference TRBV14 and TRBJ2-7 gives the full variable domain: EAGVTQFPSHSVIEKGQTVTLRCDPISGHDNLYWYRRVMGKEIKFLLHFVKESKQDESGMPNNRFLAERTGGTYSTLKVQPAELEDSGVYFCASSEERVYEQYFGPGTRLTVT.

This clone has a single count. The genes are TRBV5-4 and TRBJ1-3; tentatively, D is TRBD1 (5 bases). This CDR3 is 16 amino acids long. V was clipped by 0 bases and J by 0 bases, with 10 bases between them. CDR1 and CDR2 (germline): SGHNT, YYREEE (reference sequence). CDR3 nucleotide sequence: TGTGCCAGCAGCTTGGTGGGGACGAGCTCTGGAAACACCATATATTTT. This encodes CASSLVGTSSGNTIYF.

The chain employs TRBV5-4 and TRBJ2-1, with a tentative D call TRBD2 (6 bases). CDR3 size: 15 residues. V shed 4 bases and J shed 6 bases, with 17 bases lying between them. Germline V gives CDR1 SGHNT, CDR2 YYREEE (reference sequence). Here the CDR3 reads CASSLGRELVNEQFF. The DNA for the CDR3 is TGTGCCAGCAGCCTTGGCCGGGAGCTGGTCAATGAGCAGTTCTTC.

CDR3 in DNA: TGTGCCAGTAGTAACTGGCTGTCCAAAAACATTCAGTACTTC. This encodes CASSNWLSKNIQYF. The J gene is TRBJ2-4, the V gene TRBV19; D remains ambiguous. Germline V lookup: CDR1 LNHDA, CDR2 SQIVND (reference sequence). CDR3 length equals 14 residues. V lost 4 bases to trimming and J lost 2 bases, with 9 bases between them.

This chain joins TRBV5-1 and TRBJ2-7; D is possibly TRBD1 or TRBD2 (5 bases each). CDR1 and CDR2 from the germline V gene are SGHRS and YFSETQ. V was cut by 5 bases and J by 0 bases, with 15 bases left in between. The CDR3 sequence is 15 residues long. The CDR3 protein is CASSPGGRGSYEQYF. The CDR3 DNA is TGCGCCAGCAGTCCTGGGGGTAGGGGCTCCTACGAGCAGTACTTC.

V is TRBV7-2 and J is TRBJ2-1; no clear D gene. Germline CDR1 reads SGHTA; CDR2 reads FQGNSA. Trimming removed 5 bases from V and 9 bases from J, with 20 bases in between. The CDR3 consists of 15 residues. The chain's CDR3 is CASSPARPGGGEQFF. The CDR3 DNA follows: TGTGCCAGCAGCCCCGCCCGACCTGGCGGTGGTGAGCAGTTCTTC.

CDR3 in DNA: TGTGCCAGCAGATCCGGGACAGGGGTCGATGAGCAGTTCTTC. Amino acid sequence: CASRSGTGVDEQFF. The rearrangement links TRBV7-9 to TRBJ2-1, with 10 bases matching TRBD1. This CDR3 spans 14 amino acids. Germline-derived CDR1 and CDR2 are SEHNR and FQNEAQ (reference sequence). The ends lost 6 bases at V and 8 bases at J; junction bases unmatched: 7.

The chain employs TRBV28 and TRBJ1-2, with D possibly TRBD1 on 6 matching bases. V lost 10 bases and J 4 bases, leaving 19 bases between the germline ends. CDR1 is MDHEN and CDR2 is SYDVKM in the germline V gene. This CDR3 is 14 amino acids long. The CDR3, as DNA: TGTGCCACCCTGATAGGGGGACCGCTCTATGGCTACACCTTC. Its protein product is CATLIGGPLYGYTF.

This chain links TRBV12-5 with TRBJ2-3; 8 bases line up with TRBD1. This CDR3 region has 13 residues. J gave up 4 bases and V 8 bases, and 5 bases lay outside the gene matches. Per the germline V gene, CDR1 is LGHNT and CDR2 is FRNRAP. CDR3 protein: CASLDRVADTQYF. CDR3 bases: TGTGCTAGTCTGGACAGGGTGGCAGATACGCAGTATTTT.

The chain is built from TRBV11-2 and TRBJ1-6; tentatively, D is TRBD1 (5 bases). Germline assignment: CDR1 SGHAT and CDR2 FQNNGV. The CDR3 consists of 13 residues. V lost 5 bases and J 8 bases, leaving 10 bases between the germline ends. Here the CDR3 reads CASSDAGYSPLHF. The DNA for the CDR3 is TGTGCCAGCAGCGACGCAGGGTATTCACCCCTCCACTTT.

This rearrangement joins TRBV2 to TRBJ2-5; 14 positions match TRBD2. Per the germline V gene, CDR1 is SNHLY and CDR2 is FYNNEI. Trimming cost V 11 bases and J 5 bases; bases outside gene matches: 10. This CDR3 contains 15 residues. CDR3 nucleotides: TGTGCCGGGGCGGGACTAGCGGGAGCTCTGGAGACCCAGTACTTC. Translated: CAGAGLAGALETQYF.

This chain connects TRBV19 to TRBJ2-5; D possibly matches TRBD1 or TRBD2 (5 bases each). The CDR3 runs to 14 residues. The V gene lost 4 bases and the J gene lost 1 base, with 10 bases spanning the gap. The V gene's germline CDR1 is LNHDA and CDR2 SQIVND (reference sequence). The CDR3 protein is CASSNGGIQETQYF. Here the CDR3 DNA reads TGTGCCAGTAGTAATGGGGGAATCCAAGAGACCCAGTACTTC.

The chain carries TRBV15 and TRBJ2-3; D not certain. The CDR3 contains 17 residues. The V end lost 0 bases, the J end lost 0 bases, and 13 bases lay between the germline ends. The germline V gene has CDR1 LNHNV and CDR2 YYDKDF (reference sequence). The CDR3 DNA is TGTGCCACCAGCAGAGATAGGGAAACGGCTAGCACAGATACGCAGTATTTT. This gives the protein CATSRDRETASTDTQYF.

The CDR3 DNA is TGTGCCAGCAGCTTTAGCGGGCTCGAGCAGTACTTC. Translation: CASSFSGLEQYF. This sequence joins TRBV5-5 and TRBJ2-7; the match to TRBD2 covers 7 bases. The V gene end was trimmed by 2 bases and the J gene end by 6 bases; junction bases not matched to a gene: 2. The CDR3 loop spans 12 amino acids. From germline, CDR1 is SGHKS and CDR2 YYEKEE (reference sequence).

The V call is TRBV29-1, the J call TRBJ2-3; perhaps TRBD1 as D (6 bases). Germline V gene data show CDR1 as SQVTM and CDR2 as ANQGSEA. The CDR3 totals 13 residues. The CDR3 reads CRGLDSVTDTQYF. CDR3 nucleotides: TGCCGCGGACTGGACAGCGTCACAGATACGCAGTATTTT.